What follows is one T cell receptor beta chain and its context. The antigen is undetermined. The study ran its PCR with 60 Vbeta and 13 Jbeta primers. Profiling relied on immunoSEQ multiplex PCR, and the TCRdb table lists in-frame clones only, not all of them. Of around 200,000 clones listed, 70% to 80% are singletons. CDR3 length: 15 amino acids. V lost 2 bases, J lost 1 base, and 7 bases stayed unmatched. CDR1 is GTSNPN and CDR2 is SVGIG in the germline V gene (reference sequence). These data originate in a study of cytomegalovirus exposure and HLA in healthy donors. Study-level results: TCR beta V- and J-gene trimming, according to a later analysis, was linked to a missense DCLRE1C variant. The availability of immune exposure information extended only to CMV serostatus. An analysis was carried out at a later point. It showed that HLA-associated TCR beta chains were more clonally expanded than equally common non-associated chains. A prior analysis recorded that most TCR beta V segments were productive about 87% or about 30% of the time.

The clonotype comes from a woman under 40 in good health and CMV-seropositive. Sequencing input: PBMCs. This chain uses TRBV30 with TRBJ1-2; 7 nucleotides line up with TRBD1. CDR3 sequence reads: CAWSLSRDSNYGYTF. CDR3 nucleotides: TGTGCCTGGAGTTTATCCAGGGACAGTAACTATGGCTACACCTTC.